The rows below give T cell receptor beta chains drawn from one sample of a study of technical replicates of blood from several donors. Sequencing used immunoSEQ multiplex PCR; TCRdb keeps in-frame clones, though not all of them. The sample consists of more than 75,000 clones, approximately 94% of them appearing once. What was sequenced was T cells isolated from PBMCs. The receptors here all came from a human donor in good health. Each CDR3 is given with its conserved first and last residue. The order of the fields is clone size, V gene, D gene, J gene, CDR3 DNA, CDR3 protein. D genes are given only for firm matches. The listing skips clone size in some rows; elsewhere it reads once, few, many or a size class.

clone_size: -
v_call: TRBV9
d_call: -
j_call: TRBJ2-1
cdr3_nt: TGTGCCAGCAGCGTAGGGACTCTCAATGAGCAGTTCTTC
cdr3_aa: CASSVGTLNEQFF

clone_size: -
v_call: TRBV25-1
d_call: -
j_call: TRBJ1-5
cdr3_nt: TGTGCCAGCAGTGGAACAGGCGAACAGCCCCAGCATTTT
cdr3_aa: CASSGTGEQPQHF

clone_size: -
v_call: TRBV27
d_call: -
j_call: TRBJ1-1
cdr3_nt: TGTGCCAGCAGTCCTTGGAGAGCAAACACTGAAGCTTTCTTT
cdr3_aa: CASSPWRANTEAFF

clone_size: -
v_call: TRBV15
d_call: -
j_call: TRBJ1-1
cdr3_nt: TGTGCCACCAGCCTCGGCTCAGGGGCGAACACTGAAGCTTTCTTT
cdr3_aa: CATSLGSGANTEAFF

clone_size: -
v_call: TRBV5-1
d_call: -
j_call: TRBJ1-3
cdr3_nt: TGCGCCAGCAGCCGGTATTCTGGAAACACCATATATTTT
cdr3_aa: CASSRYSGNTIYF

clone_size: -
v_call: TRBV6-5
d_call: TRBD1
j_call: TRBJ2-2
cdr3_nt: TGTGCCAGCAGTTACTCACCGGGACAGCTAGTCGGGGAGCTGTTTTTT
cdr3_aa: CASSYSPGQLVGELFF

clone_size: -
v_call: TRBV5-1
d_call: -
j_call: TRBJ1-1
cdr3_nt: TGCGCCAGCAGCCAACTTGGGGGGATGAACACTGAAGCTTTCTTT
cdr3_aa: CASSQLGGMNTEAFF

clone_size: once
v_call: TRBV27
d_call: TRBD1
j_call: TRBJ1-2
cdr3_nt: TGTGCCAGCAGTACAGGGGGCTATGGCTACACCTTC
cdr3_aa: CASSTGGYGYTF

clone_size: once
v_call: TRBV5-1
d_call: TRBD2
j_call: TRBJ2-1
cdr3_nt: TGCGCCAGCAGCTCGGGACTAGCGGAATACAATGAGCAGTTCTTC
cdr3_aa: CASSSGLAEYNEQFF

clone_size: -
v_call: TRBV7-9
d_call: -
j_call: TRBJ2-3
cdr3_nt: TGTGCCAGCAGTTTCGCCCGGGGCACAGATACGCAGTATTTT
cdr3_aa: CASSFARGTDTQYF

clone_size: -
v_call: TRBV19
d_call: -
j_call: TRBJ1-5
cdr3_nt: TGTGCCAGTAGTATTATCCCTTCGGGAAGCCCAGGCCAGCCCCAGCATTTT
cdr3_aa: CASSIIPSGSPGQPQHF

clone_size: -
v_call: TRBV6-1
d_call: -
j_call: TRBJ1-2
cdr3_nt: TGCGCCAGCAGTAACAGGGATGACTATGGCTACACCTTC
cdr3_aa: CASSNRDDYGYTF

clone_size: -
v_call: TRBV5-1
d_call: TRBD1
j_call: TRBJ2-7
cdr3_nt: TGCGCCAGCAGCTTGGGGGACAGAGCCTACGAGCAGTACTTC
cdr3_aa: CASSLGDRAYEQYF

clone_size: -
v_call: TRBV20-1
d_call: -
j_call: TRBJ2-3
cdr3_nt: TGCAGTGCTAGACGCGCAGATACGCAGTATTTT
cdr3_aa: CSARRADTQYF

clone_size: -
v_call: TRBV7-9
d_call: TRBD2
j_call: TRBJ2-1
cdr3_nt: TGTGCCAGCAGCTTAGAGACTAGCGGGGGATACAATGAGCAGTTCTTC
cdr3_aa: CASSLETSGGYNEQFF

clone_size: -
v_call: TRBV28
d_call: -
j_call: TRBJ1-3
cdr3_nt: TGTGCCAGCAGACGAGTTAGCGGGGGCGTCGGAAACACCATATATTTT
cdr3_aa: CASRRVSGGVGNTIYF

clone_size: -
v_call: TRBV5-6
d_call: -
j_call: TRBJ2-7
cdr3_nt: TGTGCCAGCAGCTTGGGGCCAAACTACGAGCAGTACTTC
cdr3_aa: CASSLGPNYEQYF

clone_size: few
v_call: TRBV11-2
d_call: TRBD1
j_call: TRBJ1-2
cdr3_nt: TGTGCCAGCAGCTTAGGACTACCGGGACAGGGGAGGTATGGCTACACCTTC
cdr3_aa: CASSLGLPGQGRYGYTF

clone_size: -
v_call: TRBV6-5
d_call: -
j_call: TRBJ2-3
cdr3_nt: TGTGCCAGCAGTTACTCTCGGGAGAGCACAGATACGCAGTATTTT
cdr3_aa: CASSYSRESTDTQYF

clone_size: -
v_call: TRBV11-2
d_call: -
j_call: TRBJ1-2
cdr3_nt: TGTGCCAGCAGCCCCCCAGGGGTTACGTGGTATGGCTACACCTTC
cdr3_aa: CASSPPGVTWYGYTF

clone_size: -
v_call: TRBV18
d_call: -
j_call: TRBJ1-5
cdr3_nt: TGTGCCAGCTCACCACTCCCGGGGAGGAATAGCAATCAGCCCCAGCATTTT
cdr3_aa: CASSPLPGRNSNQPQHF

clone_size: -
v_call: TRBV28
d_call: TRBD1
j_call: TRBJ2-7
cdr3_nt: TGTGCCAGCACATATTCCAGGACAGGGGGCTCCGAGCAGTACTTC
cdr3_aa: CASTYSRTGGSEQYF

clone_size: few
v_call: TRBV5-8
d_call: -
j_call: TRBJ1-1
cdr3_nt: TGTGCCAGCAGCCCCTCGGGTTGGAACACTGAAGCTTTCTTT
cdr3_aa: CASSPSGWNTEAFF

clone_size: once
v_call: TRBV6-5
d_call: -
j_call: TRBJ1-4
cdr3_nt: TGTGCCAGCAGCTACCTCTACAGTAACGGTGAAAAACTGTTTTTT
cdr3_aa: CASSYLYSNGEKLFF

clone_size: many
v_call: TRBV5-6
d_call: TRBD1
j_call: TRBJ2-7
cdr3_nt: TGTGCCAGCAGCCCGACAGGGTCCTACGAGCAGTACTTC
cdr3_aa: CASSPTGSYEQYF

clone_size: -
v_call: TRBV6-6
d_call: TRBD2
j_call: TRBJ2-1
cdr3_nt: TGTGCCAGCACTAGCGGGAGTCAGATGAATGAGCAGTTCTTC
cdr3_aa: CASTSGSQMNEQFF

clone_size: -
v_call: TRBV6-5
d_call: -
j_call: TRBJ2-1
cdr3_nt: TGTGCCAGCAGCCCTTTCACCACTAGTTTTTGGCAGTTCTTC
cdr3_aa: CASSPFTTSFWQFF

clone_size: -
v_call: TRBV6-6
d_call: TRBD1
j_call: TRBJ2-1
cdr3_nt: TGTGCCAGCAGTACGGGGACAGTATACAATGAGCAGTTCTTC
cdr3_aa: CASSTGTVYNEQFF

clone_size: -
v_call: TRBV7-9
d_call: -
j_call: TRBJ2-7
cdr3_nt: TGTGCCAGCAGCCCGCGAAGCGTCCCGTACGAGCAGTACTTC
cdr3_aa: CASSPRSVPYEQYF

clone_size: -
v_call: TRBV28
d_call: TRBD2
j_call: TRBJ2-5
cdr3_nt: TGTGCCAGCAGTTTTCGGACTAGCGGGACACAAGAGACCCAGTACTTC
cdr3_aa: CASSFRTSGTQETQYF

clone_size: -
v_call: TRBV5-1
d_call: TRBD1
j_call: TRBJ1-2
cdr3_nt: TGCGCCAGCAGCACCACAGGGGACTATGGCTACACCTTC
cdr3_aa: CASSTTGDYGYTF

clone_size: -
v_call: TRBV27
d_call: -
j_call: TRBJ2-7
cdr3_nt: TGTGCCAGCAGTTTATACCAGCGGGCCATCTACGAGCAGTACTTC
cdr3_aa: CASSLYQRAIYEQYF

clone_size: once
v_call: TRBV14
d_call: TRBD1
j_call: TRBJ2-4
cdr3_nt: TGTGCCAGCAGCCTCCGGACAGGCTTAGCCAAAAACATTCAGTACTTC
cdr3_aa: CASSLRTGLAKNIQYF

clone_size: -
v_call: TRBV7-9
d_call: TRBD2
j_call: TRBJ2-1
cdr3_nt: TGTGCCAGCAGCTCGAGACTAGCGGGCGGCTCCTACAATGAGCAGTTCTTC
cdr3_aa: CASSSRLAGGSYNEQFF

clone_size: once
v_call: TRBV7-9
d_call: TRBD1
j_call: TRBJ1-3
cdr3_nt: TGTGCCAGCAGGGCAGGGGGCTCTGGAAACACCATATATTTT
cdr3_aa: CASRAGGSGNTIYF

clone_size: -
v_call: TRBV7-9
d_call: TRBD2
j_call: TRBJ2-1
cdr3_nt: TGTGCCAGCAGCCCCCAAGCGGGACTAGCGGCAAACAATGAGCAGTTCTTC
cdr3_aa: CASSPQAGLAANNEQFF

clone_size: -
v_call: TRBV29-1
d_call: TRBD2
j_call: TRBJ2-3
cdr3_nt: TGCAGCGTTGAAGGGCGGGAGGAGTCACCAGATACGCAGTATTTT
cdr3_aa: CSVEGREESPDTQYF

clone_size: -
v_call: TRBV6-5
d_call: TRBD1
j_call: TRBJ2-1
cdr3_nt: TGTGCCAGCAGCCTACGGGGAAGGGGGCACAATGAGCAGTTCTTC
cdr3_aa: CASSLRGRGHNEQFF

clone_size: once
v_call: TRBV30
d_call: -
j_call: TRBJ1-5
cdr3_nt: TGTGCCTGGAGTGTAAGGGACATTAGCAATCAGCCCCAGCATTTT
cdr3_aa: CAWSVRDISNQPQHF

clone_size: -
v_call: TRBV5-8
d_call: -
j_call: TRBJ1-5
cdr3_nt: TGTGCCAGCAGTCCACAGGGAGAATGGAAGCCCCAGCATTTT
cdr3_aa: CASSPQGEWKPQHF

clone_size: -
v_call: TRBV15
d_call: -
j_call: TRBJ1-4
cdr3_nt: TGTGCCACCAGCAGAGGATTTCCGGGGGAACAACGGGAAAAACTGTTTTTT
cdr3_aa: CATSRGFPGEQREKLFF

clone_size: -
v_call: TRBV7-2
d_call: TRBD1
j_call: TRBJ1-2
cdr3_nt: TGTGCCAGCAGCTCCACCAGACAGGGAGGCAGTGGCTACACCTTC
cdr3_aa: CASSSTRQGGSGYTF

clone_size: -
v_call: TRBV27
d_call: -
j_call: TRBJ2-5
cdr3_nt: TGTGCCAGCAGTACAGGGGAGACCCAGTACTTC
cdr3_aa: CASSTGETQYF

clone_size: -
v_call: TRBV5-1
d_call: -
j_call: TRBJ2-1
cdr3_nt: TGCGCCAGCAGCTTGACGCGGGCGGGCAATGAGCAGTTCTTC
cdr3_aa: CASSLTRAGNEQFF

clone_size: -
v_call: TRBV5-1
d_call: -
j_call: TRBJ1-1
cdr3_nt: TGCGCCAGCAGCTTATTGAGTGATTACACTGAAGCTTTCTTT
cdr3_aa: CASSLLSDYTEAFF

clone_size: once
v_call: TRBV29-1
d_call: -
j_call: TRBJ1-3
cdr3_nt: TGCAGCGACCAAATAGGATGGAGCGGAAACACCATATATTTT
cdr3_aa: CSDQIGWSGNTIYF

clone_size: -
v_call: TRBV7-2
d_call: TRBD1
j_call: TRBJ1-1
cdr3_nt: TGTGCCAGCAGCCACGACAGGGGAGCTGAAGCTTTCTTT
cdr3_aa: CASSHDRGAEAFF

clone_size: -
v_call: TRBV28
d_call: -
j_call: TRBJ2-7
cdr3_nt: TGTGCCACCGGGGGGGACAGGGCCCACGAGCAGTACTTC
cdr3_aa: CATGGDRAHEQYF

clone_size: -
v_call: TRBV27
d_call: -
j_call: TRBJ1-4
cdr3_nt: TGTGCCAGCGGCCGGGGGTTTGGGGTTAATGAAAAACTGTTTTTT
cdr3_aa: CASGRGFGVNEKLFF

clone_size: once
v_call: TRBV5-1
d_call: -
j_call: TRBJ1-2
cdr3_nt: TGCGCCAGCAGCTTGGCAGAAAACTATGGCTACACCTTC
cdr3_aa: CASSLAENYGYTF

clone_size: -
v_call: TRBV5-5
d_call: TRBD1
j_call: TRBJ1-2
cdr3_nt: TGTGCCAGCAGCTTGGAAGGACAGGGGACCTATGGCTACACCTTC
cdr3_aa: CASSLEGQGTYGYTF

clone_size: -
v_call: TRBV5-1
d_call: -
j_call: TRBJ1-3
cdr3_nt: TGCGCCAGCAGCTTGGTCAGGTTCTCTGGAAACACCATATATTTT
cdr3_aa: CASSLVRFSGNTIYF

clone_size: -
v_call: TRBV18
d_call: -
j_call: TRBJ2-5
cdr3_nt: TGTGCCAGCTCACCACCGTCCCGGGGAGCCCAAGAGACCCAGTACTTC
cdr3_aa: CASSPPSRGAQETQYF